One and the same sample provided the 29 T cell receptor beta chains below, sequenced in a study of CD8+CD57+ T cells in acquired aplastic anemia. Genomic DNA was employed as the template in profiling TCR beta VDJ and CDR3. TCRdb ran MiXCR on the reads and lists one entry per CDR3 protein. The sample lists some 200,000 distinct CDR3 sequences, roughly half occurring once. All patients picked for sequencing had shown, by flow cytometry, an expansion of CD8+CD57+ cells. The source material was sorted CD4+, CD8+, or CD8+CD57+ T cells (not recorded which) from PBMCs. The source of these receptors is a human donor with aplastic anemia.

With regard to this clonotype: Germline is not matched at one junction end, which may reflect a read error. J is TRBJ2-7 and V is TRBV6-2 or TRBV6-3, with a tentative D call TRBD2 (6 bases). Germline CDR1 is MNHEY and CDR2 is SVGEGT. The CDR3 is 15 amino acids. This CDR3 reads CVSSYAGPSSYEQYF. The CDR3 nucleotides read TGTGTCAGCAGTTACGCGGGGCCCAGCTCCTACGAGCAGTACTTC.

With respect to this clonotype: One end of the junction is discordant with germline, which a read error may explain. This chain joins TRBV19 and TRBJ2-7; TRBD1 matches 9 bases. CDR3 length equals 14 residues. Germline values: CDR1 LNHDA, CDR2 SQIVND (reference sequence). Written as DNA, the CDR3 is TGCGCCAGCAGCCATCGGACAGGGGTGAACGAGCAGTACTTC. Its translation: CASSHRTGVNEQYF.

The chain is built from TRBV9 and TRBJ2-3, with 10 bases aligning to TRBD1. V trimming: 6 bases; J trimming: 2 bases; junction bases outside the gene matches: 3. Germline loops: CDR1 SGDLS, CDR2 YYNGEE. The CDR3 runs 14 residues. CDR3 sequence (DNA): TGTGCCAGCACGGGACAGGGGTACACAGATACGCAGTATTTT. Translation: CASTGQGYTDTQYF.

The sample holds many counts of this clonotype. V gene TRBV5-4 combines with J gene TRBJ2-5; D is unresolved. The germline V and J ends were trimmed by 0 bases and 3 bases, with 6 bases remaining between them. This CDR3 comprises 13 residues. Per the germline V gene, CDR1 is SGHNT and CDR2 is YYREEE (reference sequence). This CDR3 reads CASSLGQEETQYF. The CDR3 region has the DNA TGTGCCAGCAGCTTGGGGCAGGAAGAGACCCAGTACTTC.

This clonotype was observed a handful of times. Just one base apart from a much larger clone, this may be a read error. J is TRBJ2-4 and V is TRBV20-1, with 7 bases aligning to TRBD1. The V gene's germline CDR1 is DFQATT and CDR2 SNEGSKA (reference sequence). The CDR3 has 14 amino acids. In DNA, the CDR3 is TGCAGTGCTAGCATGCGACAGGGAAGAAACTTTCAGTACTTC. This sequence encodes CSASMRQGRNFQYF.

This clonotype has at least ten counts. The chain couples TRBV12-3 or TRBV12-4 to TRBJ1-5; D unclear. This CDR3 has 13 amino acids. The V end was cut by 3 bases, the J end by 2 bases, with 5 bases between. The CDR3 protein is CASSFGRNQPQHF. The CDR3 DNA reads as TGTGCCAGCAGTTTTGGACGCAATCAGCCCCAGCATTTT.

The chain combines TRBV6-1 with TRBJ2-2; D is unclear. The germline gives CDR1 MNHNS, CDR2 SASEGT. V was clipped by 9 bases and J by 2 bases, with 13 bases between them. This CDR3 has 14 amino acids. CDR3 amino acids: CASTPRTNTGELFF. The CDR3 DNA sequence: TGTGCCAGTACCCCCCGGACCAACACCGGGGAGCTGTTTTTT.

This clonotype was seen a handful of times. The rearrangement links TRBV19 to TRBJ2-5; 9 bases are shared with TRBD1. CDR3 length: 16 residues. The V and J ends lost 5 bases and 4 bases, in that order; junction bases with no gene match: 11. Germline V gene sequence: CDR1 LNHDA, CDR2 SQIVND (reference sequence). The CDR3 sequence: CASSLGQGRHAETQYF. CDR3 sequence (DNA): TGTGCCAGTAGTCTCGGACAGGGGCGACATGCAGAGACCCAGTACTTC.

This sequence joins TRBV19 and TRBJ2-1; TRBD1 aligns across 12 bases. This CDR3 spans 16 amino acids. Unmatched junction bases numbered 10, after V lost 5 bases and J lost 8 bases. Germline V gives CDR1 LNHDA, CDR2 SQIVND (reference sequence). CDR3 nucleotide sequence: TGTGCCAGTAGTCTACCGCCGGGACAGGGGGCAGATGAGCAGTTCTTC. Encoded protein: CASSLPPGQGADEQFF.

This clonotype was counted many times. The chain couples TRBV20-1 to TRBJ2-7, with 8 bases lining up with TRBD2. V shed 3 bases and J 2 bases; nucleotides not matched to a gene: 3. The germline V gene has CDR1 DFQATT and CDR2 SNEGSKA (reference sequence). CDR3 length: 13 residues. This CDR3 reads CSASLAGAYEQYF. CDR3 nucleotides: TGCAGTGCTAGCCTAGCGGGCGCCTACGAGCAGTACTTC.

The J gene is TRBJ2-7, the V gene TRBV7-2; D tentatively reads TRBD1 or TRBD2 (5 bases each). The germline V gene has CDR1 SGHTA and CDR2 FQGNSA. This CDR3 contains 13 residues. With 3 bases removed from V and 5 bases from J, the gap between germline ends came to 11 bases. CDR3 nucleotides: TGTGCCAGCAGCTTGGGGACGTTCAACGAGCAGTACTTC. This encodes CASSLGTFNEQYF.

At least ten counts were recorded for this clonotype. The chain uses TRBV2 and TRBJ1-5; TRBD1 agrees at 7 bases. CDR3 length: 14 amino acids. Germline CDR1 reads SNHLY; CDR2 reads FYNNEI. V was clipped by 5 bases and J by 7 bases; unmatched bases: 8. The chain's CDR3 is CASSREGAAQPQHF. The CDR3 DNA sequence: TGTGCCAGCAGTCGAGAGGGGGCTGCGCAGCCCCAGCATTTT.

This clonotype has at least ten counts. The chain couples TRBV5-5 to TRBJ1-5, with 11 bases lining up with TRBD1. Germline CDR1 SGHKS, CDR2 YYEKEE (reference sequence). V dropped 0 bases and J dropped 6; count of bases not matched to a gene: 5. The length of the CDR3 is 16 residues. The CDR3 DNA reads as TGTGCCAGCAGCTTGGGGACAGGGGGCTCAAGTCAGCCCCAGCATTTT. Translation: CASSLGTGGSSQPQHF.

The chain employs TRBV9 and TRBJ2-5, with no clear D. Germline lookup yields CDR1 SGDLS and CDR2 YYNGEE. Trimming stripped 3 bases from V and 6 bases from J, with 12 bases between. The CDR3 sequence is 13 residues long. As DNA, the CDR3 is TGTGCCAGCAGCGGTGGGGAAATGCAGACCCAGTACTTC. Protein sequence: CASSGGEMQTQYF.

This chain links TRBV20-1 with TRBJ2-7; the D gene is possibly TRBD1 (6 bases). Germline CDR1 is DFQATT and CDR2 is SNEGSKA (reference sequence). V shed 4 bases and J shed 0 bases, with 16 bases lying between them. The CDR3 covers 15 residues. The DNA for the CDR3 is TGCAGTGCTAACCCAGGGGCAGGGAACTCCTACGAGCAGTACTTC. Its translation is CSANPGAGNSYEQYF.

The chain couples TRBV7-3 to TRBJ2-3; D is unresolved. V gave up 2 bases and J gave up 2 bases, with 11 bases separating them. In germline, CDR1 is SGHTA, CDR2 FQGTGA. The CDR3 runs 15 residues. The CDR3 loop reads CASSLWGSTTDTQYF. The CDR3 bases are TGTGCCAGCAGCTTATGGGGTAGTACCACAGATACGCAGTATTTT. The full variable domain, with the rest looked up from reference TRBV7-3 and TRBJ2-3, is GAGVSQTPSNKVTEKGKYVELRCDPISGHTALYWYRQSLGQGPEFLIYFQGTGAADDSGLPNDRFFAVRPEGSVSTLKIQRTERGDSAVYLCASSLWGSTTDTQYFGPGTRLTVL.

This clonotype was recorded many times. The chain employs TRBV10-2 and TRBJ1-1; no definite D call. CDR3 length equals 13 residues. The V end lost 3 bases, the J end lost 4 bases, and 9 bases lay between the germline ends. Germline CDR1 is WSHSY and CDR2 is SAAADI. In DNA, the CDR3 is TGCGCCAGCAGTGATTTCCGGGCCACTGAAGCTTTCTTT. Protein product: CASSDFRATEAFF.

The V gene is TRBV19, the J gene TRBJ1-6, with D uncertain. Deletions cut 2 bases from V and 11 bases from J, with 7 bases between. CDR1 and CDR2 from the germline V gene are LNHDA and SQIVND (reference sequence). The CDR3 totals 12 residues. As DNA, the CDR3 is TGTGCCAGTAGTATACAGTACGCACCCCTCCACTTT. Its translation is CASSIQYAPLHF.

J is TRBJ2-7 and V is TRBV7-3; 12 bases are shared with TRBD2. Germline CDR1 reads SGHTA; CDR2 reads FQGTGA. Unmatched junction bases numbered 6, after V lost 5 bases and J lost 7 bases. The CDR3 spans 14 residues. The CDR3, as DNA: TGTGCCAGCAGCCAGTTCGGACTAGCGGGGGAGCAGTACTTC. Its translation: CASSQFGLAGEQYF.

The gene calls are TRBV19 and TRBJ1-1; D gene uncertain. Per germline, CDR1 LNHDA and CDR2 SQIVND (reference sequence). Trimming cost V 4 bases and J 4 bases, with 10 bases left between them. This CDR3 spans 13 amino acids. The CDR3, as DNA: TGTGCCAGTAGTACTGCCGGGTTCACTGAAGCTTTCTTT. The encoded protein is CASSTAGFTEAFF.

The chain joins TRBV29-1 to TRBJ2-5; D is undetermined. This CDR3 contains 10 residues. CDR1 is SQVTM, CDR2 ANQGSEA, per germline. Trimming shortened V by 5 bases and J by 2 bases, and 3 bases separated the two germline ends. This chain's CDR3 is CSVSQETQYF. DNA of the CDR3: TGCAGCGTTTCTCAAGAGACCCAGTACTTC.

In DNA, the CDR3 is TGTGCCACCAGTACGCAGGAGGGCACTGAAGCTTTCTTT. Translation: CATSTQEGTEAFF. The V gene is TRBV24-1, the J gene TRBJ1-1; unclear D gene. Between the trimmed V and J ends, which lost 6 bases and 4 bases, there was a span of 11 bases. The CDR3 consists of 13 residues. Germline CDR1 and CDR2: KGHDR and SFDVKD.

A note on this clonotype: A clone one base away is much larger, so this may be a read error. The chain has TRBV5-1 and TRBJ2-1; 10 bases are shared with TRBD2. The CDR3 length is 15 residues. CDR1 SGHRS and CDR2 YFSETQ come from the germline V gene. As DNA, the CDR3 is TGCGCCAGCAGATTGGGACTAGCGACGTACAATGAGCAGCTCTTC. Translating gives CASRLGLATYNEQLF. Variable domain in full (rest from reference TRBV5-1 and TRBJ2-1): KAGVTQTPRYLIKTRGQQVTLSCSPISGHRSVSWYQQTPGQGLQFLFEYFSETQRNKGNFPGRFSGRQFSNSRSEMNVSTLELGDSALYLCASRLGLATYNEQLFGPGTRLTVL.

This chain connects TRBV19 to TRBJ2-1, with a possible D match to TRBD2 (6 bases). V was trimmed by 3 bases and J by 8 bases, leaving 14 bases between them. Germline CDR1 is LNHDA and CDR2 is SQIVND (reference sequence). The CDR3 contains 14 residues. The CDR3 sequence is CASSIDGSTDEQFF. Here the CDR3 DNA reads TGTGCCAGTAGTATTGACGGGAGCACGGATGAGCAGTTCTTC.

The genes are TRBV7-9 and TRBJ1-2, with TRBD1 identical over 8 bases. The CDR3 sequence is 13 residues long. V trimming: 6 bases; J trimming: 5 bases; junction bases outside the gene matches: 5. Germline V gene data show CDR1 as SEHNR and CDR2 as FQNEAQ (reference sequence). Written as DNA, the CDR3 is TGTGCCAGCAGTTCGGACAGGGAATATGGCTACACCTTC. It is translated as CASSSDREYGYTF.

This clonotype has only a few counts. The chain is built from TRBV18 and TRBJ2-5; 8 nucleotides agree with TRBD2. The ends lost 2 bases at V and 2 bases at J; junction bases unmatched: 10. There are 17 residues in the CDR3. Germline V CDR1 and CDR2: KGHSH, LQKENI. The CDR3 protein is CASSPWAGGIPQETQYF. The CDR3 bases are TGTGCCAGCTCACCATGGGCGGGAGGTATTCCACAAGAGACCCAGTACTTC.

Only a few counts were recorded for this clonotype. The CDR3 sequence: CSATQGTLYGYTF. CDR3 in DNA: TGCAGCGCTACACAGGGGACCCTCTATGGCTACACCTTC. The V gene is TRBV29-1, the J gene TRBJ1-2; TRBD1 matches 7 bases. The CDR3 is made up of 13 amino acids. With 7 bases clipped from V and 4 bases from J, the junction kept 9 bases outside the gene matches. The V gene's germline CDR1 is SQVTM and CDR2 ANQGSEA.

The table lists this clonotype with many counts. The chain combines TRBV5-1 with TRBJ1-2; 9 bases line up with TRBD1. CDR3 length: 13 residues. Germline V gene data show CDR1 as SGHRS and CDR2 as YFSETQ. V gave up 0 bases and J gave up 6 bases; unmatched junction bases: 0. The CDR3 region has the DNA TGCGCCAGCAGCTTGGGACAGGGGGATGGCTACACCTTC. This encodes CASSLGQGDGYTF.

The chain links TRBV7-9 to TRBJ1-6, with 8 bases identical to TRBD1. The CDR3 is 14 residues long. CDR1 and CDR2 from the germline V gene are SEHNR and FQNEAQ (reference sequence). Trimming at V came to 2 bases and at J to 10 bases, leaving 4 bases not matched to a gene. CDR3 sequence (DNA): TGTGCCAGCAGCTTACAGGGGGCAGGATCACCCCTCCACTTT. Protein sequence: CASSLQGAGSPLHF.